This TCR beta chain was recorded in a study of T cells in Graves' hyperthyroidism and ophthalmopathy. Germline V CDR1 and CDR2: SGHAT, FQNNGV. V was cut by 1 base and J by 6 bases, with 4 bases left in between. The CDR3 is made up of 11 amino acids. This clonotype was counted ten times or more. The source material, RNA transcripts, was used to amplify TCR beta CDR3 regions. First-round RT-PCR with HTBI primers amplified the TCR CDR3 region. TCRdb redid the calling of the multiplex PCR reads with MiXCR, one entry per CDR3 protein. The table shows a few hundred thousand distinct CDR3 sequences, with roughly 19% occurring only once.

The chain links TRBV11-2 to TRBJ2-7; D unresolved. This sequence was found in a man in his fifties or sixties with Graves' ophthalmopathy. Sequenced sample: blood. The CDR3 DNA reads as TGTGCCAGCAGCTTAGCATCCGAGCAGTACTTC. Translating it yields CASSLASEQYF.